This T cell receptor (beta chain) was recovered during a study of blood T cell repertoires in COVID-19. Germline values: CDR1 SGHNT, CDR2 YYREEE (reference sequence). The CDR3 is made up of 16 amino acids. The germline V and J ends were trimmed by 3 bases and 5 bases, with 20 bases remaining between them. Sequencing was performed with immunoSEQ multiplex PCR; in TCRdb, only in-frame clones are kept and a portion is missing. This sample has 180,000 or so clones, with around 78% found just once. The receptor was derived from a woman aged 45 to 65 who had recovered from COVID-19. Source material: PBMCs or T cells enriched from blood (not recorded which). The chain uses TRBV5-4 and TRBJ2-5; D may be TRBD2 (6 bases). CDR3 loop: CASSSGRLVTGETQYF. CDR3 coding DNA: TGTGCCAGCAGCTCCGGACGACTAGTGACGGGTGAGACCCAGTACTTC.